The clone carrying this TCR beta chain was detected only a few times. This entry belongs to a study of identical twins. The length of the CDR3 is 17 residues. CDR1 is MNHEY and CDR2 is SVGEGT in the germline V gene. Trimming took off 0 bases at V and 2 bases at J, with 11 bases between the two ends. TCRdb called the 5' RACE reads again in MiXCR, with one record for every CDR3 protein. The table has some 690,000 distinct CDR3 sequences, 21% seen once; the top ten hold about 4.5%. These data are also associated with another study on T cells expressing NK-cell markers.

This sequence joins TRBV6-2 or TRBV6-3 and TRBJ1-6; a possible D gene is TRBD1 (5 bases). The sequencing sample was made of PBMCs. The receptor was isolated from a woman under 30 in good health. Written as DNA, the CDR3 is TGTGCCAGCAGTTACTCGATAGGGGCGACCTATAATTCACCCCTCCACTTT. It translates to CASSYSIGATYNSPLHF.